Described below is a single T cell receptor (beta chain) sequence and its context. Its antigen remains unknown. Method: immunoSEQ multiplex PCR; TCRdb's copy keeps in-frame clones and lacks some. The repertoire holds approximately 2.5 million clones, with roughly 93% as singletons. The record originates from a study of shared clonotypes between healthy human individuals. Study-wide results and caveats: A few donors had around 5% of their naive CD4 clonotypes in common.

Germline V CDR1 and CDR2: MDHEN, SYDVKM. The CDR3 runs to 16 residues. With 5 bases clipped from V and 5 bases from J, the junction kept 6 bases outside the gene matches. J is TRBJ2-1 and V is TRBV28, with 13 positions matching TRBD2. The sample comprised naive CD4+ T cells from PBMCs. Subset noted: CD45RA+ positively selected. This receptor was taken from a man in his late teens or twenties in good health. Some clones in this sample may be carry-over from other donors' samples. The CDR3 reads CASSKTSGRFDNEQFF. The CDR3 nucleotides read TGTGCCAGCAGTAAGACTAGCGGGAGGTTTGACAATGAGCAGTTCTTC.